This entry lists 18 T cell receptor beta chains sequenced from one sample in a study of blood T cells in healthy people across ages. A second PCR, run for about 6 to 11 cycles, used a sample-barcoded 5' primer plus a J-beta primer mix. From the 5' RACE reads, TCRdb called clonotypes with MiXCR, one entry per CDR3 protein. Among fewer than 1.5 million distinct CDR3 sequences listed, about 43% were seen once. The sample consisted of blood. The source is a woman aged 18 to 35 in good health.

J is TRBJ2-7 and V is TRBV20-1; TRBD1 might be the D (6 bases). This CDR3 region has 14 residues. Deletions cut 5 bases from V and 2 bases from J, with 16 bases between. Germline V CDR1 and CDR2: DFQATT, SNEGSKA (reference sequence). CDR3 in amino acids: CSARRGTTTYEQYF. The DNA for the CDR3 is TGCAGTGCTCGGCGTGGGACAACGACCTACGAGCAGTACTTC.

This clonotype was recorded a few times. This chain uses TRBV3-1 with TRBJ2-5; D gene uncertain. The V and J ends lost 2 bases and 1 base respectively, with 8 bases between them. The CDR3 sequence is 14 residues long. Germline CDR1 LGHDT, CDR2 YNNKEL (reference sequence). CDR3 in DNA: TGTGCCAGCAGCCAACGCAGTGGCCAAGAGACCCAGTACTTC. Its translation: CASSQRSGQETQYF.

This rearrangement joins TRBV27 to TRBJ1-2, with TRBD1 matching 11 bases. Germline V CDR1 and CDR2: MNHEY, SMNVEV (reference sequence). This CDR3 is built from 15 residues. V shed 4 bases, J shed 8 bases, and the junction held 9 bases outside the gene matches. In DNA, the CDR3 is TGTGCCAGCAGTTCCTGGACAGGGGGCAAAGGAGGCTACACCTTC. As protein: CASSSWTGGKGGYTF.

The chain is built from TRBV7-8 and TRBJ1-3; D call uncertain. CDR1 is SGHVS, CDR2 FQNEAQ, per germline. Trimming took off 8 bases at V and 3 bases at J, with 14 bases between the two ends. The CDR3 is 14 residues long. The CDR3: CASGRGLSGNTIYF. In DNA, the CDR3 is TGTGCCAGCGGGCGGGGTTTAAGTGGAAACACCATATATTTT.

The chain uses TRBV3-1 and TRBJ2-3, with D hard to call. The V gene's germline CDR1 is LGHDT and CDR2 YNNKEL (reference sequence). The V and J ends lost 0 bases and 4 bases respectively, with 11 bases between them. The CDR3 is 15 amino acids. The CDR3 coding sequence is TGTGCCAGCAGCCAAGAGGAAGGGTCGGCAGATACGCAGTATTTT. Its protein product is CASSQEEGSADTQYF.

The V gene is TRBV13, the J gene TRBJ1-1; TRBD1 might be the D (5 bases). The CDR3 loop spans 14 amino acids. Germline loops: CDR1 PRHDT, CDR2 FYEKMQ (reference sequence). The V and J ends lost 3 bases and 1 base respectively, with 9 bases between them. The DNA of the CDR3 is TGTGCCAGCAGCTTCGGTGACAGGAACACTGAAGCTTTCTTT. It translates to CASSFGDRNTEAFF.

This clonotype was counted only a few times. The chain recombines TRBV27 with TRBJ2-3; no definite D call. Germline CDR1 reads MNHEY; CDR2 reads SMNVEV (reference sequence). The CDR3 has 17 amino acids. V was cut by 5 bases and J by 2 bases, with 20 bases left in between. Here the CDR3 DNA reads TGTGCCAGCAGTCCCCGTGGTCCCGGTGTACTCACAGATACGCAGTATTTT. Amino acids: CASSPRGPGVLTDTQYF.

This clonotype was counted a few times. The chain links TRBV7-2 to TRBJ2-7; 7 positions agree with TRBD2. Germline V gene sequence: CDR1 SGHTA, CDR2 FQGNSA. The V and J ends lost 2 bases and 2 bases, in that order; junction bases with no gene match: 6. The CDR3 has 15 residues. CDR3 coding DNA: TGTGCCAGCAGCTTAACGAGGGAGGGCCCCTACGAGCAGTACTTC. Protein sequence: CASSLTREGPYEQYF.

The CDR3 DNA sequence: TGTGCCACCAGCAGCTATAGCGGGGGGCCTAGCACAGATACGCAGTATTTT. Protein sequence: CATSSYSGGPSTDTQYF. The V gene is TRBV15, the J gene TRBJ2-3; 10 nucleotides align to TRBD2. Trimming at V came to 3 bases and at J to 0 bases, leaving 6 bases not matched to a gene. Germline V gives CDR1 LNHNV, CDR2 YYDKDF (reference sequence). This CDR3 is built from 17 residues.

The chain is built from TRBV12-3 or TRBV12-4 and TRBJ2-3; possibly TRBD2 for D (5 bases). The V end was cut by 5 bases, the J end by 6 bases, with 18 bases between. The CDR3 length is 15 residues. CDR3 in amino acids: CASSRDWTPEDTQYF. In nucleotides, the CDR3 is TGTGCCAGCAGTAGAGACTGGACTCCCGAGGATACGCAGTATTTT.

This clonotype came up a few times. This chain connects TRBV27 to TRBJ1-1; D remains ambiguous. The ends were cut back, 4 bases at V and 7 bases at J, with 10 bases in the middle. Germline V lookup: CDR1 MNHEY, CDR2 SMNVEV (reference sequence). This CDR3 has 12 residues. CDR3 protein: CASSSPGSEAFF. DNA for the CDR3: TGTGCCAGCAGTTCTCCGGGGAGTGAAGCTTTCTTT.

The chain recombines TRBV6-2 or TRBV6-3 with TRBJ2-3; TRBD2 agrees at 7 bases. Germline CDR1 is MNHEY and CDR2 is SVGEGT. CDR3 length: 16 amino acids. The V and J ends lost 6 bases and 1 base, in that order; junction bases with no gene match: 10. For the CDR3, the DNA is TGTGCCAGCAGACCCAGCGGGGTAGTAGGCACAGATACGCAGTATTTT. As protein: CASRPSGVVGTDTQYF.

This rearrangement joins TRBV20-1 to TRBJ2-1, with no clear D. The J call could be wrong; TRBJ2-7 is a better fit for the DNA end. Germline-derived CDR1 and CDR2 are DFQATT and SNEGSKA (reference sequence). This CDR3 is built from 14 residues. The DNA for the CDR3 is TGCAGTGCTAGACTCCCAGCTGTCTACAATGAGCAGTACTTC. Encoded protein: CSARLPAVYNEQYF.

The V and J genes are TRBV4-1 and TRBJ1-5, with D maybe TRBD1 (6 bases). CDR1 and CDR2 (germline): MGHRA, YSYEKL. CDR3 length: 16 residues. With 0 bases removed from V and 3 bases from J, the gap between germline ends came to 12 bases. CDR3 coding DNA: TGCGCCAGCAGCCAAGATGGGGCAGGGGCCAATCAGCCCCAGCATTTT. Protein sequence: CASSQDGAGANQPQHF.

The CDR3 nucleotides read TGTGCCAGCAGTTACTCGGAGGGTATTAACACTGAAGCTTTCTTT. Translating it yields CASSYSEGINTEAFF. V and J are TRBV6-5 and TRBJ1-1; D is ambiguous. Germline V gene data show CDR1 as MNHEY and CDR2 as SVGAGI. The CDR3 totals 15 residues. The V end was cut by 0 bases, the J end by 2 bases, with 10 bases between.

The chain couples TRBV6-6 to TRBJ2-5; 10 bases line up with TRBD1. The last part of the DNA fits TRBJ2-7 better; the J call may be wrong. Germline V gene lookup returns CDR1 MNHNY and CDR2 SVGAGI (reference sequence). CDR3 length equals 15 residues. CDR3 coding DNA: TGTGCCAGCCGTTTTTGGACAGGGGGTAAAGACGAGCAGTACTTC. Its translation: CASRFWTGGKDEQYF.

This chain links TRBV5-1 with TRBJ2-3, with 9 bases that match TRBD2. Germline loops: CDR1 SGHRS, CDR2 YFSETQ. With V trimmed by 1 base and J by 0 bases, 6 bases remained unmatched. CDR3 length: 17 residues. The chain's CDR3 is CASSLNRLAGSTDTQYF. As DNA, the CDR3 is TGCGCCAGCAGCTTGAATCGGCTAGCGGGAAGCACAGATACGCAGTATTTT.

J is TRBJ1-6 and V is TRBV10-1; TRBD1 is a possible D gene (6 bases). The germline CDR1 and CDR2 sequences are WNHNN and SYGVQD (reference sequence). Trimming took off 6 bases at V and 8 bases at J, with 14 bases between the two ends. This CDR3 is 14 amino acids long. CDR3 nucleotide sequence: TGCGCCAGCAGCCCCGGGGGCCGGTATTCACCCCTCCACTTT. Translating gives CASSPGGRYSPLHF.